This passage covers 5 T cell receptor beta chains from one sample sequenced in a study of blood T cell repertoires in COVID-19. Sequencing used immunoSEQ multiplex PCR; TCRdb keeps in-frame clones, though not all of them. The sample contains tens of thousands of clones, about 82% of which appear only once. Sequencing was carried out using peripheral blood. Source of these receptors: a woman older than 75 with acute or convalescent COVID-19.

This chain links TRBV15 with TRBJ1-2; D is undetermined. The CDR3 length is 15 residues. V gave up 0 bases and J gave up 3 bases, with 11 bases separating them. The germline gives CDR1 LNHNV, CDR2 YYDKDF (reference sequence). The CDR3 spells CATSRDEGNYYGYTF. The CDR3, as DNA: TGTGCCACCAGCAGAGATGAGGGCAACTACTATGGCTACACCTTC.

This chain joins TRBV2 and TRBJ2-7; 9 bases agree with TRBD1. J lost 4 bases, V lost 6 bases, and 10 bases had no gene match. CDR1 and CDR2 (germline): SNHLY, FYNNEI. CDR3 length: 15 residues. The CDR3 DNA is TGTGCCAGCAGCGAAAGGGGACAGGGTATATACGAGCAGTACTTC. Translated, it gives CASSERGQGIYEQYF.

The rearrangement links TRBV11-2 to TRBJ2-7; D is possibly TRBD1 (6 bases). V was pared by 6 bases and J by 3 bases, with 18 bases between. From germline, CDR1 is SGHAT and CDR2 FQNNGV. The length of the CDR3 is 15 residues. The CDR3 protein is CASRSIGGADYEQYV. In DNA form, the CDR3 reads TGTGCCAGCAGATCCATAGGGGGAGCGGACTACGAGCAGTACGTC.

The chain has TRBV6-5 and TRBJ1-4, with D hard to call. Germline CDR1 and CDR2: MNHEY and SVGAGI. Trimming removed 7 bases from V and 8 bases from J, with 14 bases in between. CDR3 length equals 13 residues. CDR3 loop: CASIGRPGEKLFF. CDR3 in DNA: TGTGCCAGCATAGGGAGACCGGGAGAAAAACTGTTTTTT.

With respect to this clone: Mismatch with germline at one junction end may stem from a read error. The rearrangement links TRBV4-1 to TRBJ1-3; 9 bases agree with TRBD1. The CDR3 covers 19 residues. Germline CDR1 MGHRA, CDR2 YSYEKL. The CDR3 spells CASSHEIRTGENSRNTIYF. In nucleotides, the CDR3 is TGCGCCAGCAGCCATGAAATCAGGACAGGGGAGAACTCTCGAAACACCATATATTTT.